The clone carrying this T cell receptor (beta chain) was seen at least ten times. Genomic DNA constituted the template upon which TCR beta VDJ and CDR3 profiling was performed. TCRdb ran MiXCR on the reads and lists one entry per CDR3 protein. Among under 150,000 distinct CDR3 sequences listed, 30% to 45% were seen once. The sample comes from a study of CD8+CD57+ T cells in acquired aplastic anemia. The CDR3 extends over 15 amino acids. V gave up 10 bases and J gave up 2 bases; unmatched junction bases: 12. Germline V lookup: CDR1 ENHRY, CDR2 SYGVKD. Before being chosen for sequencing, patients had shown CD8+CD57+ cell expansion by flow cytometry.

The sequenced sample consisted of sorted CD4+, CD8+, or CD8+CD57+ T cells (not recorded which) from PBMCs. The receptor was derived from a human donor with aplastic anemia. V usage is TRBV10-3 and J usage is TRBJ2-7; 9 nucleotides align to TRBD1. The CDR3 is CATEAGQGAAYEQYF. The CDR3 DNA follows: TGTGCCACCGAAGCGGGACAGGGAGCGGCCTACGAGCAGTACTTC.